Shown below are 32 T cell receptor beta chains from a single sample sequenced in a study of neurological immune-mediated disorders. TCRdb fed the 5' RACE reads into MiXCR, producing one record per CDR3 protein. Among 60,000 to 70,000 distinct CDR3 sequences listed, about 5% were seen once. Sequencing was carried out using PBMCs. The source of these receptors is a human donor with multiple sclerosis. The donor label of this sample is uncertain.

There are many counts of this clonotype. The chain links TRBV5-1 to TRBJ1-1, with 8 bases aligning to TRBD1. Germline values: CDR1 SGHRS, CDR2 YFSETQ. V shed 3 bases and J 3 bases; nucleotides not matched to a gene: 16. The CDR3 length is 18 residues. The CDR3 DNA is TGCGCCAGCAGCTCTCGGCCCCGACAGGGGTATACGTACACTGAAGCTTTCTTT. It yields the protein CASSSRPRQGYTYTEAFF.

There are many counts of this clonotype. The J gene is TRBJ1-5, the V gene TRBV20-1, with no clear D. The germline CDR1 and CDR2 sequences are DFQATT and SNEGSKA (reference sequence). V dropped 1 base and J dropped 4 bases, with 8 bases sitting between them. The CDR3 covers 13 residues. The CDR3 DNA is TGCAGTGCTAGAGGTTCTGAGAATCAGCCCCAGCATTTT. Translated: CSARGSENQPQHF.

This clonotype was recorded at least ten times. This chain connects TRBV18 to TRBJ1-4; D unresolved. Germline V gives CDR1 KGHSH, CDR2 LQKENI. The ends were cut back, 6 bases at V and 3 bases at J, with 14 bases in the middle. The CDR3 is 15 amino acids. In DNA form, the CDR3 reads TGTGCCAGCTCCCCCGGCGTTGCGGCTAATGAAAAACTGTTTTTT. It translates to CASSPGVAANEKLFF.

In this sample, this clonotype turned up many times. The chain carries TRBV4-2 and TRBJ2-3; D ambiguous. The CDR3 has 15 residues. Germline V CDR1 and CDR2: LGHNA, YNFKEQ. Deletions cut 0 bases from V and 2 bases from J, with 9 bases between. CDR3 sequence (DNA): TGTGCCAGCAGCCAAGATGGGCTCCCCACAGATACGCAGTATTTT. This gives the protein CASSQDGLPTDTQYF.

This clonotype has more than one count but fewer than ten. V is TRBV14 and J is TRBJ2-2; D is perhaps TRBD2 (5 bases). The CDR3 covers 14 residues. Germline V gives CDR1 SGHDN, CDR2 FVKESK. V gave up 2 bases and J gave up 6 bases, with 10 bases separating them. Written as DNA, the CDR3 is TGTGCCAGCAGCCAAAGAGTGGAGGCCGGGGAGCTGTTTTTT. This codes for CASSQRVEAGELFF.

This chain connects TRBV5-4 to TRBJ2-5, with D uncertain. Germline CDR1 reads SGHNT; CDR2 reads YYREEE (reference sequence). The V end lost 1 base, the J end lost 4 bases, and 8 bases lay between the germline ends. CDR3 length equals 13 residues. The CDR3 sequence: CASSLFGLETQYF. CDR3 in DNA: TGTGCCAGCAGCTTGTTTGGATTAGAGACCCAGTACTTC.

By sample share, this clonotype is medium-sized. The rearrangement joins TRBV15 to TRBJ2-7; D is unclear. Germline V gene sequence: CDR1 LNHNV, CDR2 YYDKDF (reference sequence). The CDR3 loop spans 14 amino acids. Trimming took 5 bases from V and 2 from J, leaving 13 bases between them. The CDR3 reads CATSRRASAYEQYF. The CDR3 DNA follows: TGTGCCACCAGCCGACGGGCCTCGGCCTACGAGCAGTACTTC.

This clonotype has a count of ten or more. The chain is built from TRBV5-1 and TRBJ1-1, with TRBD1 as a possible D gene (5 bases). The V and J ends lost 1 base and 3 bases respectively, with 10 bases between them. The CDR3 extends over 14 amino acids. The germline V gene has CDR1 SGHRS and CDR2 YFSETQ. The CDR3 loop is CASSLRTGDTEAFF. Here the CDR3 DNA reads TGCGCCAGCAGCTTGAGGACGGGGGACACTGAAGCTTTCTTT.

This clonotype was recorded at least ten times. CDR3 in DNA: TGCAGTGCTAGAGAAGGGGGAGGGCCTGAAGCTTTCTTT. Amino acids: CSAREGGGPEAFF. The chain joins TRBV20-1 to TRBJ1-1, with a possible D match to TRBD1 (6 bases). V lost 0 bases and J 6 bases, leaving 11 bases between the germline ends. The CDR3 loop spans 13 amino acids. Germline V CDR1 and CDR2: DFQATT, SNEGSKA (reference sequence).

This clonotype was picked up many times. The chain carries TRBV5-1 and TRBJ1-2; the D is unclear. Germline V gene lookup returns CDR1 SGHRS and CDR2 YFSETQ. The V gene lost 3 bases and the J gene lost 1 base, with 10 bases spanning the gap. The CDR3 has 14 amino acids. CDR3 sequence (DNA): TGCGCCAGCAGCTCGAGCCCAGATAACTATGGCTACACCTTC. This translates into CASSSSPDNYGYTF.

The chain combines TRBV5-1 with TRBJ1-6; 7 positions match TRBD1. The J segment lost 6 bases and the V segment lost 4 bases, leaving 7 bases of the junction unmatched. Germline-derived CDR1 and CDR2 are SGHRS and YFSETQ. This CDR3 has 15 residues. DNA for the CDR3: TGCGCCAGCAGCCAGGGGGATCGAATTAATTCACCCCTCCACTTT. The encoded protein is CASSQGDRINSPLHF.

The genes are TRBV7-9 and TRBJ1-2; a weak D match, TRBD1 (6 bases). CDR1 is SEHNR, CDR2 FQNEAQ, per germline (reference sequence). The germline V and J ends were trimmed by 5 bases and 5 bases, with 12 bases remaining between them. This CDR3 comprises 13 residues. Here the CDR3 reads CASSLLQGYGYTF. The CDR3 nucleotides are TGTGCCAGCAGCCTCCTACAGGGTTATGGCTACACCTTC.

This clonotype has ten or more counts. The chain has TRBV29-1 and TRBJ2-2, with no clear D. V was trimmed by 5 bases and J by 7 bases, leaving 8 bases between them. The germline V gene encodes CDR1 SQVTM and CDR2 ANQGSEA. CDR3 length: 11 amino acids. This CDR3 is CSVLSLGELFF. The CDR3 DNA is TGCAGCGTTCTCAGTCTCGGGGAGCTGTTTTTT.

This clonotype has at least ten counts. V is TRBV5-1 and J is TRBJ2-3; D unresolved. Trimming shortened V by 7 bases and J by 0 bases, and 24 bases separated the two germline ends. The CDR3 loop spans 18 amino acids. Germline CDR1 is SGHRS and CDR2 is YFSETQ. In nucleotides, the CDR3 is TGCGCCAGCCGCCTGACCAAAAAGGCCCAAACTAGCACAGATACGCAGTATTTT. It yields the protein CASRLTKKAQTSTDTQYF.

In this sample, this clonotype turned up many times. The V call is TRBV2, the J call TRBJ2-1; the D gene is possibly TRBD2 (6 bases). V lost 7 bases to trimming and J lost 6 bases, with 16 bases between them. The germline CDR1 and CDR2 sequences are SNHLY and FYNNEI. This CDR3 is 14 amino acids long. The CDR3 DNA reads as TGTGCCAGCAAACCTTTAGGGCGGGGCAATGAGCAGTTCTTC. It encodes CASKPLGRGNEQFF.

This clonotype was detected many times. This rearrangement joins TRBV12-3 or TRBV12-4 to TRBJ2-7, with D maybe TRBD1 (7 bases). Between the trimmed V and J ends, which lost 6 bases and 3 bases, there was a span of 27 bases. The CDR3 loop spans 18 amino acids. CDR3 DNA: TGTGCCAGCAGCATTCGGGGACAGACGTTGGGGGGTTACTACGAGCAGTACTTC. Protein sequence: CASSIRGQTLGGYYEQYF.

This clonotype was recorded many times. The rearrangement links TRBV2 to TRBJ2-7; 8 positions match TRBD1. Germline CDR1 reads SNHLY; CDR2 reads FYNNEI. After removal of 7 bases from V and 5 bases from J, the junction contained 10 bases not matched to a gene. This CDR3 has 14 residues. CDR3 nucleotides: TGTGCCAGCAAAATTCAGGGGGCGGCAAACGAGCAGTACTTC. This codes for CASKIQGAANEQYF. Full variable domain (missing parts from reference TRBV2 and TRBJ2-7): EPEVTQTPSHQVTQMGQEVILRCVPISNHLYFYWYRQILGQKVEFLVSFYNNEISEKSEIFDDQFSVERPDGSNFTLKIRSTKLEDSAMYFCASKIQGAANEQYFGPGTRLTVT.

This clonotype has more than one count but fewer than ten. The chain employs TRBV7-3 and TRBJ1-2; possibly TRBD1 for D (5 bases). Trimming cost V 2 bases and J 0 bases, with 13 bases left between them. The V gene's germline CDR1 is SGHTA and CDR2 FQGTGA. This CDR3 has 16 amino acids. In DNA, the CDR3 is TGTGCCAGCAGCTTATATTCCAGGGTCTCTAACTATGGCTACACCTTC. It specifies CASSLYSRVSNYGYTF.

This clonotype was observed many times. The chain joins TRBV5-1 to TRBJ2-7, with 9 bases aligning to TRBD1. Germline V lookup: CDR1 SGHRS, CDR2 YFSETQ. This CDR3 spans 16 amino acids. V was pared by 0 bases and J by 1 base, with 5 bases of the junction left unmatched. The CDR3 DNA sequence: TGCGCCAGCAGCTTGGCCTCCGGGACAGGGTCCTACGAGCAGTACTTC. It translates to CASSLASGTGSYEQYF.

There are many counts of this clonotype. This chain joins TRBV7-6 and TRBJ2-7; no definite D call. Germline CDR1 SGHVS, CDR2 FNYEAQ. The ends were cut back, 5 bases at V and 5 bases at J, with 16 bases in the middle. The CDR3 is 14 amino acids. The CDR3 region is CASSPPQDPHEQYF. The CDR3 nucleotides are TGTGCCAGCAGCCCACCCCAGGATCCCCACGAGCAGTACTTC.

This clonotype was seen only a few times. This sequence joins TRBV10-1 and TRBJ2-2; no clear D gene. The CDR3 is 14 amino acids. V gave up 2 bases and J gave up 3 bases, with 7 bases separating them. Germline V gene data show CDR1 as WNHNN and CDR2 as SYGVQD (reference sequence). CDR3 protein: CASSEGRDTGELFF. The CDR3 DNA is TGCGCCAGCAGTGAGGGTAGGGACACCGGGGAGCTGTTTTTT.

In this sample, this clonotype turned up many times. The chain is built from TRBV20-1 and TRBJ1-4, with D unresolved. The CDR3 covers 11 residues. CDR1 and CDR2 from the germline V gene are DFQATT and SNEGSKA (reference sequence). The ends were cut back, 2 bases at V and 8 bases at J, with 6 bases in the middle. For the CDR3, the DNA is TGCAGTGCTAGAAGTAACGAAAAACTGTTTTTT. Translating it yields CSARSNEKLFF.

This clonotype was observed at least ten times. The chain recombines TRBV7-2 with TRBJ1-2; D unclear. The CDR3 covers 16 residues. Trimming stripped 1 base from V and 4 bases from J, with 16 bases between. Looked up from germline, CDR1 is SGHTA and CDR2 is FQGNSA. For the CDR3, the DNA is TGTGCCAGCAGCTTAGACGGCAGTTTGTCGTTCTATGGCTACACCTTC. This gives the protein CASSLDGSLSFYGYTF.

Many counts were recorded for this clonotype. The chain links TRBV4-1 to TRBJ1-5; 12 positions agree with TRBD1. This CDR3 is built from 16 residues. V was pared by 1 base and J by 5 bases, with 3 bases of the junction left unmatched. Germline V gene data show CDR1 as MGHRA and CDR2 as YSYEKL. The CDR3, as DNA: TGCGCCAGCAGCCAAGTGGGGACAGGGGGCGATCAGCCCCAGCATTTT. Protein: CASSQVGTGGDQPQHF.

Many counts were recorded for this clonotype. The J gene is TRBJ2-7, the V gene TRBV7-2; TRBD1 aligns across 7 bases. There are 14 residues in the CDR3. J lost 0 bases, V lost 6 bases, and 5 bases had no gene match. Germline CDR1 is SGHTA and CDR2 is FQGNSA. Here the CDR3 reads CASRTGKGSYEQYF. The DNA for the CDR3 is TGTGCCAGCAGGACAGGGAAAGGCTCCTACGAGCAGTACTTC.

This clonotype was observed many times. The rearrangement uses TRBV20-1 and TRBJ2-1; D is perhaps TRBD1 or TRBD2 (6 bases each). Trimming pared 1 base from V and 7 bases from J, leaving 20 bases between. Germline CDR1 DFQATT, CDR2 SNEGSKA (reference sequence). This CDR3 region has 16 residues. CDR3 coding DNA: TGCAGTGCTAGAGTGTCGGGGGCCAGTGGGTATAATGAGCAGTTCTTC. Translated: CSARVSGASGYNEQFF.

At least ten counts were recorded for this clonotype. The genes are TRBV5-1 and TRBJ2-6, with D uncertain. Germline lookup yields CDR1 SGHRS and CDR2 YFSETQ. The CDR3 spans 15 residues. V gave up 0 bases and J gave up 0 bases, with 4 bases separating them. The CDR3 DNA follows: TGCGCCAGCAGCTTGGCAAGCTCTGGGGCCAACGTCCTGACTTTC. This translates into CASSLASSGANVLTF.

In this sample, this clonotype turned up many times. This rearrangement joins TRBV12-5 to TRBJ1-6; 9 bases are shared with TRBD1. In germline, CDR1 is LGHNT, CDR2 FRNRAP. The V gene end was trimmed by 4 bases and the J gene end by 3 bases; junction bases not matched to a gene: 7. CDR3 size: 17 residues. CDR3 region: CASGSRTGDVYNSPLHF. The CDR3 coding sequence is TGTGCTAGTGGTTCCCGGACAGGGGACGTCTATAATTCACCCCTCCACTTT.

The table lists this clonotype with many counts. V usage is TRBV5-1 and J usage is TRBJ1-2; D gene uncertain. Germline V lookup: CDR1 SGHRS, CDR2 YFSETQ. Trimming cost V 4 bases and J 4 bases, with 17 bases left between them. The CDR3 totals 15 residues. The CDR3 region has the DNA TGCGCCAGCAGCCGTGACCAGACTAGAGGCTATGGCTACACCTTC. It specifies CASSRDQTRGYGYTF.

In its sample, this clonotype was seen many times. The gene calls are TRBV4-1 and TRBJ2-1; the match to TRBD1 covers 11 bases. The CDR3 has 17 amino acids. J lost 7 bases, V lost 1 base, and 9 bases had no gene match. Germline-derived CDR1 and CDR2 are MGHRA and YSYEKL. CDR3 amino acids: CASSQGLRTGGRNEQFF. CDR3 nucleotides: TGCGCCAGCAGCCAAGGTCTCCGGACAGGGGGCAGGAATGAGCAGTTCTTC.

This clonotype appeared many times. This chain connects TRBV20-1 to TRBJ2-7, with 7 bases fitting TRBD1. Germline V gene sequence: CDR1 DFQATT, CDR2 SNEGSKA (reference sequence). With V trimmed by 0 bases and J by 2 bases, 1 base remained unmatched. CDR3 size: 13 residues. Here the CDR3 reads CSARETGTYEQYF. The CDR3 coding sequence is TGCAGTGCTAGAGAGACAGGGACCTACGAGCAGTACTTC.

This clonotype was recorded at least ten times. The chain combines TRBV20-1 with TRBJ1-1; a possible D gene is TRBD1 (6 bases). The CDR3 is 15 amino acids. Germline V gene sequence: CDR1 DFQATT, CDR2 SNEGSKA (reference sequence). Trimming removed 0 bases at V and 1 base at J, with 12 bases between. DNA for the CDR3: TGCAGTGCTAGAGATCTGAGAGGGGGGAACACTGAAGCTTTCTTT. This codes for CSARDLRGGNTEAFF.